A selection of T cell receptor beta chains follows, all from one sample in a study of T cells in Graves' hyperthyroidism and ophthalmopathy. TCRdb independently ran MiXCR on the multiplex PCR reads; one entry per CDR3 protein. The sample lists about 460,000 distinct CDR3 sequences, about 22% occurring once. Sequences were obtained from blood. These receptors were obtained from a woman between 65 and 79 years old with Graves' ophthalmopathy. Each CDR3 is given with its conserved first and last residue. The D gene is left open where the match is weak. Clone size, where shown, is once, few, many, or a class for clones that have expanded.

DNA: TGTGCCAACAGGAGGCCGATAACTTCTAGCGGGGCATACGAGCAGTACTTC
CDR3: CANRRPITSSGAYEQYF
D: TRBD2
J: TRBJ2-7
V: TRBV6-1
size: -

DNA: TGTGCCAGCAGCGTCAGGGCGGCTGAAGCTTTCTTT
CDR3: CASSVRAAEAFF
D: -
J: TRBJ1-1
V: TRBV5-6
size: -

DNA: TGTGCCAGCAGCTTGTTTGGGGCTACGGGCAATGAGCAGTTCTTC
CDR3: CASSLFGATGNEQFF
D: -
J: TRBJ2-1
V: TRBV5-6
size: -

DNA: TGTGCCAGCATACACCGGGACAGCGGACCAAATGAGCAGTTCTTC
CDR3: CASIHRDSGPNEQFF
D: TRBD1
J: TRBJ2-1
V: TRBV27
size: few

DNA: TGTGCCAGCAGTCGGGACGGCGCTACAGATACGCAGTATTTT
CDR3: CASSRDGATDTQYF
D: -
J: TRBJ2-3
V: TRBV12-3/TRBV12-4
size: many

DNA: TGTGCCAGCAGTGAAGTGCAGAACACTGAAGCTTTCTTT
CDR3: CASSEVQNTEAFF
D: -
J: TRBJ1-1
V: TRBV6-1
size: -

DNA: TGTGCCAGCAGCTTTAAGACAGGGAGGACTGAAGCTTTCTTT
CDR3: CASSFKTGRTEAFF
D: TRBD1
J: TRBJ1-1
V: TRBV7-2
size: few

DNA: TGTGCCAGCAGCTTAGCGGGTCGGGACGCAGATACGCAGTATTTT
CDR3: CASSLAGRDADTQYF
D: -
J: TRBJ2-3
V: TRBV7-9
size: -

DNA: TGTGCCAGCAGTGGGGGACTAGCGGGAGTATACGAGCAGTACTTC
CDR3: CASSGGLAGVYEQYF
D: TRBD2
J: TRBJ2-7
V: TRBV27
size: -

DNA: TGCAGTGCCCTACGTGGCGGGACAATCCTAGCGGGTGGGGATGAGCAGTTCTTC
CDR3: CSALRGGTILAGGDEQFF
D: TRBD2
J: TRBJ2-1
V: TRBV20-1
size: -

DNA: TGTGCCACCAGCATGGGCGGGGCGAACACTGAAGCTTTCTTT
CDR3: CATSMGGANTEAFF
D: -
J: TRBJ1-1
V: TRBV15
size: many